This is a list of T cell receptor beta chains from one sample in a study of CD8 T cells in cerebrospinal fluid in Alzheimer's disease. Following a re-call of the 10x single-cell sequencing reads, TCRdb has one entry per CDR3 protein and lacks DNA. Recorded for this sample: over 1,400 distinct CDR3 sequences. The sample comprised cerebrospinal fluid. The origin of the receptors is a human donor with Alzheimer's disease. Both conserved end residues are part of each CDR3. Expanded clones are given a class, and other clones once, few, many or no size at all.

v_gene	abundance	len	j_gene	CDR3aa
TRBV2	medium-sized	14	TRBJ1-4	CASSPTGFLEKLFF
TRBV27	medium-sized	16	TRBJ1-2	CASSQTLGGAEGGYTF
TRBV7-3	medium-sized	13	TRBJ2-7	CASSTGQENEQYF
TRBV14	medium-sized	12	TRBJ2-7	CASSQGGREQYF
TRBV20-1	large	16	TRBJ2-3	CSAPRPQAGDTDTQYF
TRBV20-1	large	12	TRBJ2-7	CSARGQTYEQYF
TRBV5-1	medium-sized	14	TRBJ2-1	CASSFRGGYNEQFF
TRBV7-7	medium-sized	13	TRBJ1-4	CASSAYPYEKLFF
TRBV3-1	medium-sized	19	TRBJ2-1	CASSQEGGGTFGWVYEQFF
TRBV7-9	medium-sized	15	TRBJ2-5	CASSAATGGRETQYF
TRBV12-3/TRBV12-4	large	12	TRBJ1-1	CASSPGTGEAFF
TRBV11-3	medium-sized	15	TRBJ2-6	CASSLGGTGANVLTF
TRBV7-2	NA	13	TRBJ1-1	CASSLREITEAFF
TRBV15	medium-sized	15	TRBJ2-5	CATSVSSGTQETQYF
TRBV7-9	NA	16	TRBJ2-5	CASSFWGGKQGETQYF
TRBV20-1	medium-sized	14	TRBJ2-7	CSALSGTLYEKQYF
TRBV6-5	NA	16	TRBJ2-7	CASSYSRTSGGYEQYF
TRBV13	NA	15	TRBJ2-6	CASSLGVPGANVLTF
TRBV7-8	medium-sized	15	TRBJ1-2	CASSLRVTGGSGYTF
TRBV18	large	13	TRBJ1-5	CASGSSGNQPQHF
TRBV20-1	medium-sized	13	TRBJ1-2	CSARTAANYGYTF
TRBV28	medium-sized	12	TRBJ1-3	CASSLSENTIYF
TRBV6-5	medium-sized	15	TRBJ1-3	CASRLDSFSGNTIYF
TRBV27	medium-sized	13	TRBJ2-5	CASSMGRGETQYF
TRBV13	medium-sized	13	TRBJ2-2	CASSSRGTGELFF
TRBV11-2	NA	17	TRBJ1-2	CASSPPGTTGAFYGYTF
TRBV20-1	medium-sized	15	TRBJ2-1	CSARGVAGGYNEQFF
TRBV6-1	medium-sized	12	TRBJ1-2	CASTRDSYGYTF
TRBV5-4	medium-sized	15	TRBJ2-3	CASSLVDRLTDTQYF
TRBV20-1	medium-sized	13	TRBJ1-2	CSAAEDQYGGYTF
TRBV7-9	medium-sized	14	TRBJ2-7	CASSATDRDHEQYF
TRBV6-5	medium-sized	14	TRBJ1-5	CASRRTGRNQPQHF
TRBV3-1	medium-sized	15	TRBJ1-2	CASSQADRGQYGYTF
TRBV7-3	NA	16	TRBJ2-5	CASPPTVHTPNGTQYF
TRBV10-3	medium-sized	14	TRBJ1-1	CAISDNTGNTEAFF
TRBV2	medium-sized	14	TRBJ1-1	CASSGLTRGTEAFF
TRBV7-8	large	15	TRBJ1-5	CASSSKGYSNQPQHF
TRBV7-9	medium-sized	15	TRBJ2-4	CASRRDGVPKNIQYF
TRBV3-1	large	11	TRBJ1-1	CASSRSTEAFF
TRBV3-1	medium-sized	15	TRBJ2-2	CASSHFSSFPGELFF
TRBV3-1	medium-sized	16	TRBJ1-6	CASSRLGPVDNSPLHF
TRBV7-9	medium-sized	13	TRBJ2-2	CASSLINTGELFF
TRBV19	NA	14	TRBJ1-6	CASSIVPGDSPLHF
TRBV2	medium-sized	15	TRBJ1-4	CASSLDRGTNEKLFF
TRBV9	large	16	TRBJ2-3	CASSVLAGASTDTQYF
TRBV27	medium-sized	13	TRBJ1-3	CASSFDTGNTIYF
TRBV29-1	medium-sized	14	TRBJ1-2	CSVYFATGRNGYTF
TRBV5-1	medium-sized	13	TRBJ2-1	CASSFQGQNEQFF
TRBV10-3	medium-sized	15	TRBJ1-5	CAISAGHHSNQPQHF
TRBV20-1	medium-sized	15	TRBJ1-5	CSAREGSGSNQPQHF
TRBV12-3/TRBV12-4	large	13	TRBJ1-2	CASTTAANYGYTF
TRBV28	large	12	TRBJ2-3	CASSRLPRTQYF
TRBV6-5	NA	12	TRBJ1-2	CASKEANYGYTF